One T cell receptor (beta chain) is described in this entry. In the study's own analysis: Estimation of nucleated cell counts was performed using reference gene primer amplification. The assay was immunoSEQ multiplex PCR, and TCRdb's table has in-frame clones only and misses some. V, J and clone size reflect that table, while D and trimming were determined from the DNA. The repertoire includes 300,000 to 450,000 clones, more than 70% of them detected once, and roughly 1.4% sits in the top ten. All enrollees were about 18 to 100 years old and from roughly 26 US areas. Resolution of symptoms, clearance, or two negative PCRs was present in recovered Cohort 3 donors. There are 13 residues in the CDR3. V was trimmed by 5 bases and J by 7 bases, leaving 14 bases between them. The germline gives CDR1 MNHEY, CDR2 SVGAGI. This record belongs to a study of blood T cell repertoires in COVID-19.

Sequenced sample: PBMCs or T cells enriched from blood (not recorded which). The clonotype comes from a man in his thirties or forties who had recovered from COVID-19. The rearrangement uses TRBV6-5 and TRBJ1-2; weak D call: TRBD1 (5 bases). The CDR3 DNA is TGTGCCAGCAGTCTACAGGCTCCGCCTGGCTACACCTTC. Protein product: CASSLQAPPGYTF.